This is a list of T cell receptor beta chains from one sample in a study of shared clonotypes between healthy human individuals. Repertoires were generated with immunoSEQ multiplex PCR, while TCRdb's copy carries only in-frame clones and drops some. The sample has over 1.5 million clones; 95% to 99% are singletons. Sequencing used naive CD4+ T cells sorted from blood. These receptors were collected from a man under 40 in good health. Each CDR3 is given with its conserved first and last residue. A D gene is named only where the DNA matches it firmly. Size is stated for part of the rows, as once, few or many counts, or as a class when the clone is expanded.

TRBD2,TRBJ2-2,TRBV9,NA,CASSVAAGEHGELFF,TGTGCCAGCAGCGTCGCCGCGGGAGAGCACGGGGAGCTGTTTTTT
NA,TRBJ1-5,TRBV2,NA,CASRPSRDQPQHF,TGTGCCAGCAGGCCCAGCAGGGACCAGCCCCAGCATTTT
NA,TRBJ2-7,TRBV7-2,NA,CASSPLPGVTYEQYF,TGTGCCAGCAGCCCCCTCCCGGGAGTTACCTACGAGCAGTACTTC
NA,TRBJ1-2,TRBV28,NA,CASSFIGEAYGYTF,TGTGCCAGCAGTTTCATCGGGGAGGCGTATGGCTACACCTTC
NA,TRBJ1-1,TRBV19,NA,CASSISWSKAFF,TGTGCCAGTAGTATCAGTTGGTCTAAGGCTTTCTTT
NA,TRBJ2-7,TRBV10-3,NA,CAISAAGTEQYF,TGTGCCATCAGTGCTGCAGGGACCGAGCAGTACTTC
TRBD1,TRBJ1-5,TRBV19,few,CASSNDRGVVPQHF,TGTGCCAGTAGCAATGACAGGGGGGTGGTTCCCCAGCATTTT
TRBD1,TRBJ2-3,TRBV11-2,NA,CASSRTTGADTQYF,TGTGCCAGCAGCCGGACGACAGGGGCAGATACGCAGTATTTT
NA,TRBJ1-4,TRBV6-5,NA,CASRAWTRGSEKLFF,TGTGCCAGCAGGGCCTGGACCCGGGGAAGCGAAAAACTGTTTTTT
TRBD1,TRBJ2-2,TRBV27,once,CASRRTGYTGELFF,TGTGCCAGCAGGAGGACAGGGTACACCGGGGAGCTGTTTTTT
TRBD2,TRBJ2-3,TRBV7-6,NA,CASRFTSGNTDTQYF,TGTGCCAGCAGGTTCACTAGCGGGAACACAGATACGCAGTATTTT
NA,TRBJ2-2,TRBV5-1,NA,CASSLGQVLTGELFF,TGCGCCAGCAGCTTGGGGCAGGTGCTCACCGGGGAGCTGTTTTTT
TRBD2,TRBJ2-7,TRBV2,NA,CASSGGLAILRSYEQYF,TGTGCCAGCAGTGGGGGACTAGCGATCCTAAGATCCTACGAGCAGTACTTC
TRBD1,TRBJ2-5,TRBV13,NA,CASSPSRGQGSPQYF,TGTGCCAGCAGCCCCTCTCGGGGACAGGGGAGCCCCCAGTACTTC
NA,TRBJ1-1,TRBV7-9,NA,CASSLLIGSTEAFF,TGTGCCAGCAGCTTACTGATCGGGAGCACTGAAGCTTTCTTT
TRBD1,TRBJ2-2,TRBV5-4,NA,CASSYTGAGTGELFF,TGTGCCAGCAGCTATACAGGGGCAGGCACCGGGGAGCTGTTTTTT
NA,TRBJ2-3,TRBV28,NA,CASSLRGITQYF,TGTGCCAGCAGTTTAAGGGGGATTACGCAGTATTTT